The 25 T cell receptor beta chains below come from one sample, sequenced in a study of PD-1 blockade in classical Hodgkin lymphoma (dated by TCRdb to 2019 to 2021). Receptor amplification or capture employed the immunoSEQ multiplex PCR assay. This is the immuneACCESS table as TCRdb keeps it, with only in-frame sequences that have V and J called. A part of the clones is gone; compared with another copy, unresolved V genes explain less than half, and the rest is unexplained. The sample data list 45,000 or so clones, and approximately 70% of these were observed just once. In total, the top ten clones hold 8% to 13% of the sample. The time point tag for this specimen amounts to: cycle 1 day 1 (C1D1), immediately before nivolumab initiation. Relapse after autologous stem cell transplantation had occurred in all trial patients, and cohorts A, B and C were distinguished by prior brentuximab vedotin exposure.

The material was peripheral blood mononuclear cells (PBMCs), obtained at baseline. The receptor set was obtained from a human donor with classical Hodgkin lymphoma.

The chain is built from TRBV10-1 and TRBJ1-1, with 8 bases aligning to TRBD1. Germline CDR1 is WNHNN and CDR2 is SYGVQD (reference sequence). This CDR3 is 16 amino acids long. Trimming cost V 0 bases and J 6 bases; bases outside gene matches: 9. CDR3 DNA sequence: TGCGCCAGCAGTGAGTCGGTCAGGGGGCAATCATCTGAAGCTTTCTTT. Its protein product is CASSESVRGQSSEAFF.

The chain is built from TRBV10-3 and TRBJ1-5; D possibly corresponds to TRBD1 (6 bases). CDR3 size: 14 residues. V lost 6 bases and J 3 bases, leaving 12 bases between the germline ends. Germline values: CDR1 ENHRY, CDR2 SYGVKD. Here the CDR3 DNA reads TGTGCCATCAGCCCCCGGGACACCAATCAGCCCCAGCATTTT. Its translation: CAISPRDTNQPQHF.

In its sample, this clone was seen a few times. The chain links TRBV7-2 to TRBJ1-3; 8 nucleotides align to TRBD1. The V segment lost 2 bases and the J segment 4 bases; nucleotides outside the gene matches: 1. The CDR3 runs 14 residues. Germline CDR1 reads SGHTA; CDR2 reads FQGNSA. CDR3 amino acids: CASSLRTGGNTIYF. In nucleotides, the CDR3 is TGTGCCAGCAGCTTACGGACAGGGGGAAACACCATATATTTT. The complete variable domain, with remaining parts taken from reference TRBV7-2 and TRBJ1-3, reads GAGVSQSPSNKVTEKGKDVELRCDPISGHTALYWYRQSLGQGLEFLIYFQGNSAPDKSGLPSDRFSAERTGGSVSTLTIQRTQQEDSAVYLCASSLRTGGNTIYFGEGSWLTVV.

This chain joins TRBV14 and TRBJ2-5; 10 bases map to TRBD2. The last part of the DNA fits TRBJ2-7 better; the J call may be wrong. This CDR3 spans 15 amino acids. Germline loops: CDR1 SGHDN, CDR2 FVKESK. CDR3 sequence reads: CASSQELAGGYEQYF. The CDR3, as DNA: TGTGCCAGCAGCCAAGAGTTAGCGGGAGGCTACGAGCAGTACTTC.

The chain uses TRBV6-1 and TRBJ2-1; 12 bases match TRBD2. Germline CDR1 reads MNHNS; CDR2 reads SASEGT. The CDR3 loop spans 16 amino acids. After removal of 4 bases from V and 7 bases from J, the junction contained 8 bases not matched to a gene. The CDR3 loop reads CASSGKGLAGLNEQFF. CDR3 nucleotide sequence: TGTGCCAGCAGTGGAAAAGGACTAGCGGGATTGAATGAGCAGTTCTTC.

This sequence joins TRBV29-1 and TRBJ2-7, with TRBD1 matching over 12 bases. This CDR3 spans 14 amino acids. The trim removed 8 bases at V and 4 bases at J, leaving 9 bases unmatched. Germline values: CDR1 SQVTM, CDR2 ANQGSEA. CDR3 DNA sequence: TGCAGCATAAGGGACAGGGGGCTCGGTTACGAGCAGTACTTC. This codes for CSIRDRGLGYEQYF.

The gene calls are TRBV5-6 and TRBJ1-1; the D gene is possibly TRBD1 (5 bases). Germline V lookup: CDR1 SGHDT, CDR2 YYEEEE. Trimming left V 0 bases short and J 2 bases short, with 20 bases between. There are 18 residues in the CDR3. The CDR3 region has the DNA TGTGCCAGCAGCTTGGGGGCGGGACGCTACCTGCCTAACACTGAAGCTTTCTTT. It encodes CASSLGAGRYLPNTEAFF.

CDR3 nucleotides: TGTGCCAGCAGCGACAGGAGCTCCTACGAGCAGTACTTC. It yields the protein CASSDRSSYEQYF. The V and J genes are TRBV5-6 and TRBJ2-7; maybe TRBD1 (6 bases). There are 13 residues in the CDR3. Germline V gene sequence: CDR1 SGHDT, CDR2 YYEEEE. The germline V and J ends were trimmed by 4 bases and 0 bases, with 8 bases remaining between them.

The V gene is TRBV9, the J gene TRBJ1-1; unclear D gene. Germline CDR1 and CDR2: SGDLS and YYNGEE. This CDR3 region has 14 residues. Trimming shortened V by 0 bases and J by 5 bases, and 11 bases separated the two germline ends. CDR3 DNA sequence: TGTGCCAGCAGCGTAGAGGAGAGGGCGACTGAAGCTTTCTTT. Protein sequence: CASSVEERATEAFF.

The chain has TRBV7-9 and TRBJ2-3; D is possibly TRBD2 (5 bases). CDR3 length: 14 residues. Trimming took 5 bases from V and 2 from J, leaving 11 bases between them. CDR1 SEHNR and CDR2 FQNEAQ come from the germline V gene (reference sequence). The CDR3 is CASSLWRSTDTQYF. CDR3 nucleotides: TGTGCCAGCAGCCTATGGAGGTCCACAGATACGCAGTATTTT.

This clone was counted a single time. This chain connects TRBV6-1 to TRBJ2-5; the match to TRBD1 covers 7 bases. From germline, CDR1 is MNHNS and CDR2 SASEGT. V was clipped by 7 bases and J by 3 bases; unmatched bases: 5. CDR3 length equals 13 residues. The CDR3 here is CASIRGQKETQYF. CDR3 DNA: TGTGCCAGCATCAGGGGACAGAAAGAGACCCAGTACTTC.

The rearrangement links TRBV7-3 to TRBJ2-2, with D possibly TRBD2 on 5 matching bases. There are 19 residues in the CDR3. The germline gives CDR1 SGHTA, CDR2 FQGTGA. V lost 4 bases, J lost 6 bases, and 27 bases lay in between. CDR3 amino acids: CASSSDLLPHTSQAGELFF. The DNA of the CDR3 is TGTGCCAGCAGCTCAGACCTTCTCCCTCATACTAGTCAGGCCGGGGAGCTGTTTTTT.

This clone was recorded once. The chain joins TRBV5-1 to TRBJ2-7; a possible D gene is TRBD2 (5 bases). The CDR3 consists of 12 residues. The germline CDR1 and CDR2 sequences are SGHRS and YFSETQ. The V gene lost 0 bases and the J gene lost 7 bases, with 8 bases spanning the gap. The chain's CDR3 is CASSLAGEEQYF. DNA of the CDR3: TGCGCCAGCAGCTTGGCCGGGGAAGAGCAGTACTTC.

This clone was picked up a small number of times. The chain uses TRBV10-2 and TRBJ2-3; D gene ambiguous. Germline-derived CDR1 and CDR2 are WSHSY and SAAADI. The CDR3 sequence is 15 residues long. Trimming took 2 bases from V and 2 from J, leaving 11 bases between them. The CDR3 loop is CASSEKQVPTDTQYF. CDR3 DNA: TGCGCCAGCAGTGAGAAGCAGGTCCCCACAGATACGCAGTATTTT.

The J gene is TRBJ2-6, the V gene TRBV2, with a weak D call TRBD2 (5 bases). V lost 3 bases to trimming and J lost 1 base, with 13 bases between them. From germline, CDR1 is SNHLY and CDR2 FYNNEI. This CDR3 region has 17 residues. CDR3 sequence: CASSERAGQSGANVLTF. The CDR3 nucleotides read TGTGCCAGCAGTGAGCGGGCCGGGCAGTCTGGGGCCAACGTCCTGACTTTC. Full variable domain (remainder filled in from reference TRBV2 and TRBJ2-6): EPEVTQTPSHQVTQMGQEVILRCVPISNHLYFYWYRQILGQKVEFLVSFYNNEISEKSEIFDDQFSVERPDGSNFTLKIRSTKLEDSAMYFCASSERAGQSGANVLTFGAGSRLTVL.

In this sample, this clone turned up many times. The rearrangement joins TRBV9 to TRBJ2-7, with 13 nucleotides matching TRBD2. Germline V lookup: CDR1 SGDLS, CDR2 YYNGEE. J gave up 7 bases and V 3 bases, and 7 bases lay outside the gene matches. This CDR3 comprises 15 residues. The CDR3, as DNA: TGTGCCAGCAGCGGGACTAGCGGGAGTATAAGTGAGCAGTACTTC. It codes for CASSGTSGSISEQYF.

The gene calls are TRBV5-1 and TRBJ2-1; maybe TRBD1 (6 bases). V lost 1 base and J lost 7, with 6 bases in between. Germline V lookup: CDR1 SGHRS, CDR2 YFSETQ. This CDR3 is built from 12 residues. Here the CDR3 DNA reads TGCGCCAGCAGCTTGCAGGGGAATGAGCAGTTCTTC. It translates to CASSLQGNEQFF. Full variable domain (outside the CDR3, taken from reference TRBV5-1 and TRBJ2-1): KAGVTQTPRYLIKTRGQQVTLSCSPISGHRSVSWYQQTPGQGLQFLFEYFSETQRNKGNFPGRFSGRQFSNSRSEMNVSTLELGDSALYLCASSLQGNEQFFGPGTRLTVL.

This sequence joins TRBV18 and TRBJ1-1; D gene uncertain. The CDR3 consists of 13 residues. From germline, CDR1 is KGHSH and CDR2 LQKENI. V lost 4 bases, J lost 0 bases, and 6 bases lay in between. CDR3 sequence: CASSLPLNTEAFF. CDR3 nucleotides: TGTGCCAGCTCACTCCCCCTGAACACTGAAGCTTTCTTT.

DNA for the CDR3: TGTGCCAGCAGCTTATCCCCTGGGGCCAACGTCCTGACTTTC. This sequence encodes CASSLSPGANVLTF. The chain couples TRBV7-3 to TRBJ2-6; D is unclear. Per the germline V gene, CDR1 is SGHTA and CDR2 is FQGTGA. The germline V and J ends were trimmed by 2 bases and 2 bases, with 4 bases remaining between them. The CDR3 runs 14 residues. The full variable domain, completed using reference TRBV7-3 and TRBJ2-6, is GAGVSQTPSNKVTEKGKYVELRCDPISGHTALYWYRQSLGQGPEFLIYFQGTGAADDSGLPNDRFFAVRPEGSVSTLKIQRTERGDSAVYLCASSLSPGANVLTFGAGSRLTVL.

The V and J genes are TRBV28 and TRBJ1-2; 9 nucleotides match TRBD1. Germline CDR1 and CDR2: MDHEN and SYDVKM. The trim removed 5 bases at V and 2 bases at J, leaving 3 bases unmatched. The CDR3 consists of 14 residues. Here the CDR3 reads CASSPGTGNYGYTF. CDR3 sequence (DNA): TGTGCCAGCAGTCCCGGGACAGGGAACTATGGCTACACCTTC.

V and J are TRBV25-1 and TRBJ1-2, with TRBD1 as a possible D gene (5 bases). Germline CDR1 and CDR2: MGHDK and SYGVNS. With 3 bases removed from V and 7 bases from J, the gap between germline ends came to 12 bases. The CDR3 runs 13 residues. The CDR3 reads CASSEEWGVGYTF. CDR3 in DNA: TGTGCCAGCAGTGAGGAGTGGGGGGTTGGCTACACCTTC.

CDR3 coding DNA: TGCGCCAGCAGCTTGGCGGGGGGCTATATGGGAAACACCATATATTTT. Residues: CASSLAGGYMGNTIYF. The chain carries TRBV5-1 and TRBJ1-3; a possible D gene is TRBD1 (6 bases). This CDR3 is built from 16 residues. Germline CDR1 and CDR2: SGHRS and YFSETQ. Trimming left V 0 bases short and J 4 bases short, with 14 bases between.

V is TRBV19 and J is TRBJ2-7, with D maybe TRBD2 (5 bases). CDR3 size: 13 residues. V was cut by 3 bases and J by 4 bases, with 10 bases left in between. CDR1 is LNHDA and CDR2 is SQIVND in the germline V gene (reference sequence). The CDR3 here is CASSIIGGYEQYF. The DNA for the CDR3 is TGTGCCAGTAGTATCATCGGCGGGTACGAGCAGTACTTC.

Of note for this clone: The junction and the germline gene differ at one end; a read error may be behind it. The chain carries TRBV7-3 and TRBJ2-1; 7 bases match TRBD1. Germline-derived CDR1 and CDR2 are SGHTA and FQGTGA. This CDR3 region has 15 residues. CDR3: CASSLTGTVYNEQFF. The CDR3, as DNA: TGTGCCAGCAGCCTAACCGGGACAGTCTACAATGAGCAGTTCTTC.

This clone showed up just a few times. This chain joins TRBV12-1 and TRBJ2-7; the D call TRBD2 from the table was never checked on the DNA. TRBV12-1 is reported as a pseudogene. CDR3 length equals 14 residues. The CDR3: CASSSARSSYEQYF. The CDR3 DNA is TGTGCCAGCAGCTCCGCGCGGAGCTCCTACGAGCAGTACTTC.